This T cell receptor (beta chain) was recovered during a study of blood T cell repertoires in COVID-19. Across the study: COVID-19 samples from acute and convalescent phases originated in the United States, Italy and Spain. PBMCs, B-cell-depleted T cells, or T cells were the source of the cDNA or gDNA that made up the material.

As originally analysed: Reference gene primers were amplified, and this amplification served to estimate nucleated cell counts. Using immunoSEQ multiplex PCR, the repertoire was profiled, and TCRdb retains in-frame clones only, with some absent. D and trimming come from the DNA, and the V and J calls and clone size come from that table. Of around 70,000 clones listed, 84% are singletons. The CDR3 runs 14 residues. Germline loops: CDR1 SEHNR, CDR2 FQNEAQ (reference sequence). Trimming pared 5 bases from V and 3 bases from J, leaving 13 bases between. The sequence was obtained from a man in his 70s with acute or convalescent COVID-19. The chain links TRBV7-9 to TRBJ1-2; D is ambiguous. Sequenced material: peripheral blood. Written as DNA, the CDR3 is TGTGCCAGCAGCCGAGTGGCGCAGGACTATGGCTACACCTTC. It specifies CASSRVAQDYGYTF.